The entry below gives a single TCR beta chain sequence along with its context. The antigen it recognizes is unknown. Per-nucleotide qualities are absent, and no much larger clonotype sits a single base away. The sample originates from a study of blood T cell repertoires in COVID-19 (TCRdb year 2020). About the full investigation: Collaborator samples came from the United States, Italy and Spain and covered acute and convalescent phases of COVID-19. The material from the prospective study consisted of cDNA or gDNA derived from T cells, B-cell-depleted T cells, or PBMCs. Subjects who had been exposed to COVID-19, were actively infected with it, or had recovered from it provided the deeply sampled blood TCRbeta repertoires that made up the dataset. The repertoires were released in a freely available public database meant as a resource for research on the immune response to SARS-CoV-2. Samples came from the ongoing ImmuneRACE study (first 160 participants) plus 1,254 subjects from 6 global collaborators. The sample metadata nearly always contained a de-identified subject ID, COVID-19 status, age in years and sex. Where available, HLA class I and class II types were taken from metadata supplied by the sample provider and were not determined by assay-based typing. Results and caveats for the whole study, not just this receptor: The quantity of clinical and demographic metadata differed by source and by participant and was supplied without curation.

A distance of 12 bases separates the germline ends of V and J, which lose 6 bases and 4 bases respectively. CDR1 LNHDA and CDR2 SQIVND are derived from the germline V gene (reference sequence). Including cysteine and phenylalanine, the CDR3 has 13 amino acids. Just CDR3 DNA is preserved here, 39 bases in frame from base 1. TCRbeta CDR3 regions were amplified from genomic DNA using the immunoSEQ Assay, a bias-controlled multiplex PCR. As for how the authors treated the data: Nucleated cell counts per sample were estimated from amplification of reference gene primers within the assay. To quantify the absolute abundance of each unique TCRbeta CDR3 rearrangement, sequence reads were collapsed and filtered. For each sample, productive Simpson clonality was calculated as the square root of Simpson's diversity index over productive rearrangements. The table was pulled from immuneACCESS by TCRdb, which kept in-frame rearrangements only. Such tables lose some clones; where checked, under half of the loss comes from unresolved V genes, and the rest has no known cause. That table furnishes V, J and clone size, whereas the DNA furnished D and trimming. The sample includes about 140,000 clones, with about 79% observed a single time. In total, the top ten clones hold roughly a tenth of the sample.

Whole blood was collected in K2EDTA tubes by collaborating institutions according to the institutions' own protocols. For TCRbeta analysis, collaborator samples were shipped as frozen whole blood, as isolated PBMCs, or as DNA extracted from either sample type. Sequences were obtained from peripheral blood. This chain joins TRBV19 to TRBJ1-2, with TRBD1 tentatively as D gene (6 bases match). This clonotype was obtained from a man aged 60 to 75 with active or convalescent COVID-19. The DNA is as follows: TGTGCCAGTAGCCAGGACAGCCGCTATGGCTACACCTTC. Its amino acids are CASSQDSRYGYTF.